The 4 T cell receptor beta chains below all came from one sample that was sequenced in a study of human T cells and chemical hapten exposure. Specified time point: pre-sensitization, week 0. Treatment defined: therapeutic diphenylcyclopropenone sensitization with weekly scalp DPC. One entry per CDR3 protein results from TCRdb running MiXCR on the RACE reads. This table holds about 380,000 distinct CDR3 sequences, 4.5% to 5.5% found once. Sequencing used whole blood, obtained in connection with sensitization to the hapten diphenylcyclopropenone (DPC). These receptors were collected from a woman aged 50 to 60 with alopecia areata. Some clones in this sample may be carry-over from other donors' samples.

The rearrangement uses TRBV5-1 and TRBJ1-1; D unclear. The CDR3 consists of 12 residues. Trimming stripped 4 bases from V and 4 bases from J, with 8 bases between. Germline V gene sequence: CDR1 SGHRS, CDR2 YFSETQ. As DNA, the CDR3 is TGCGCCAGCAGCATCTACGGCACTGAAGCTTTCTTT. Translation: CASSIYGTEAFF.

The sample holds many counts of this clonotype. The chain uses TRBV24-1 and TRBJ2-2, with TRBD2 identical over 8 bases. Germline CDR1 and CDR2: KGHDR and SFDVKD. The CDR3 contains 15 residues. V lost 6 bases, J lost 3 bases, and 5 bases stayed unmatched. The CDR3 DNA sequence: TGTGCCACCAGTAAGCGGGAGTCGGACACCGGGGAGCTGTTTTTT. Translated, it gives CATSKRESDTGELFF.

This clonotype was counted many times. The chain uses TRBV18 and TRBJ2-7; TRBD2 might be the D (6 bases). This CDR3 contains 15 residues. Trimming cost V 3 bases and J 7 bases, with 19 bases left between them. Germline V gives CDR1 KGHSH, CDR2 LQKENI. The CDR3 DNA reads as TGTGCCAGCTCACCGCAATTACCGGAAGCGGGTGAGCAGTACTTC. Its translation is CASSPQLPEAGEQYF. The whole variable domain, remainder taken from reference TRBV18 and TRBJ2-7, is NAGVMQNPRHLVRRRGQEARLRCSPMKGHSHVYWYRQLPEEGLKFMVYLQKENIIDESGMPKERFSAEFPKEGPSILRIQQVVRGDSAAYFCASSPQLPEAGEQYFGPGTRLTVT.

There are many counts of this clonotype. The gene calls are TRBV5-1 and TRBJ1-2; no definite D call. The CDR3 is 18 residues long. Trimming left V 1 base short and J 0 bases short, with 19 bases between. CDR1 is SGHRS, CDR2 YFSETQ, per germline. The CDR3 bases are TGCGCCAGCAGCTTGAGGGCCGCCACTTCCTTAGCTAACTATGGCTACACCTTC. Translated, it gives CASSLRAATSLANYGYTF.